Listed here are 22 T cell receptor beta chains from one sample, sequenced in a study of T cells after posttransplantation cyclophosphamide. Cells defined as naive were viable CD3+CD4+ or CD3+CD8+ and CCR7+CD45RA+CD45RO-CD95-CD27+CD28+. TCRdb's table, derived via immunoSEQ multiplex PCR, lists solely in-frame clones and lacks some. This sample has fewer than 40,000 clones, with 80% to 95% found just once. Source material: naive CD4+ T cells sorted from PBMCs. The receptor set was obtained from an older woman in good health, CMV-negative, and a related stem cell transplant donor.

This chain uses TRBV7-2 with TRBJ1-1; 7 bases line up with TRBD1. V was pared by 5 bases and J by 4 bases, with 7 bases of the junction left unmatched. The CDR3 runs 14 residues. Germline V lookup: CDR1 SGHTA, CDR2 FQGNSA. CDR3 residues: CASSNRQGRTEAFF. The CDR3 DNA follows: TGTGCCAGCAGCAACCGACAGGGCCGCACTGAAGCTTTCTTT.

This clone was seen only a few times. This rearrangement joins TRBV5-1 to TRBJ1-4, with D possibly TRBD1 on 6 matching bases. Trimming stripped 5 bases from V and 5 bases from J, with 13 bases between. Germline V CDR1 and CDR2: SGHRS, YFSETQ. The CDR3 length is 14 residues. This CDR3 is CASSHQGTNEKLFF. Here the CDR3 DNA reads TGCGCCAGCAGTCACCAGGGGACGAATGAAAAACTGTTTTTT.

The chain uses TRBV6-4 and TRBJ2-3; D might be TRBD2 (6 bases). Trimming removed 5 bases from V and 6 bases from J, with 12 bases in between. Germline V gene data show CDR1 as MRHNA and CDR2 as SNTAGT. CDR3 length: 13 residues. CDR3 DNA sequence: TGTGCCAGCAGTCAGGGACGGGGGGATACGCAGTATTTT. Protein sequence: CASSQGRGDTQYF.

V is TRBV7-2 and J is TRBJ1-2; 12 bases fit TRBD1. CDR3 size: 15 residues. Germline V gene lookup returns CDR1 SGHTA and CDR2 FQGNSA. Trimming took 5 bases from V and 8 from J; bases not matched to a gene: 9. CDR3 amino acids: CASSEQGQGAGGYTF. The CDR3 DNA sequence: TGTGCCAGCAGCGAACAGGGACAGGGGGCTGGAGGCTACACCTTC.

This chain connects TRBV19 to TRBJ2-5; a possible D gene is TRBD1 (6 bases). CDR1 LNHDA and CDR2 SQIVND come from the germline V gene (reference sequence). The CDR3 is 16 amino acids. V gave up 2 bases and J gave up 10 bases, with 23 bases separating them. CDR3 DNA sequence: TGTGCCAGTAGTATATGGGGGCCCCACGAACGAAGAGGCCAGTACTTC. This encodes CASSIWGPHERRGQYF.

This rearrangement joins TRBV5-1 to TRBJ2-5, with D possibly TRBD2 on 5 matching bases. Trimming shortened V by 3 bases and J by 4 bases, and 13 bases separated the two germline ends. The CDR3 is 14 amino acids. Germline loops: CDR1 SGHRS, CDR2 YFSETQ. The CDR3 loop is CASSWTPPPETQYF. The CDR3, as DNA: TGCGCCAGCAGCTGGACTCCTCCCCCAGAGACCCAGTACTTC.

The chain carries TRBV30 and TRBJ2-5, with 11 bases that match TRBD1. The junction had 9 bases not matched to a gene; V was cut back by 4 bases and J by 5 bases. Germline-derived CDR1 and CDR2 are GTSNPN and SVGIG (reference sequence). There are 15 residues in the CDR3. The CDR3 loop reads CAWTGQGALEETQYF. The CDR3 nucleotides are TGTGCCTGGACTGGACAGGGGGCGTTGGAGGAGACCCAGTACTTC. The variable domain in full, with the rest retrieved from reference TRBV30 and TRBJ2-5, is SQTIHQWPATLVQPVGSPLSLECTVEGTSNPNLYWYRQAAGRGLQLLFYSVGIGQISSEVPQNLSASRPQDRQFILSSKKLLLSDSGFYLCAWTGQGALEETQYFGPGTRLLVL.

In this sample, this clone turned up once. The chain is built from TRBV28 and TRBJ1-6; D is ambiguous. Germline lookup yields CDR1 MDHEN and CDR2 SYDVKM. The CDR3 sequence is 16 residues long. The V end lost 3 bases, the J end lost 8 bases, and 17 bases lay between the germline ends. The CDR3 sequence: CASSLPMGDGDSPLHF. The CDR3 nucleotides are TGTGCCAGCAGTTTGCCTATGGGCGACGGGGATTCACCCCTCCACTTT.

The chain employs TRBV28 and TRBJ1-4; TRBD1 matches 11 bases. The CDR3 consists of 16 residues. V trimming: 5 bases; J trimming: 7 bases; junction bases outside the gene matches: 9. CDR1 and CDR2 from the germline V gene are MDHEN and SYDVKM. The CDR3 DNA reads TGTGCCAGCAGTCCCCTTGGGACAGGGGGGAGTGAAAAACTGTTTTTT. It encodes CASSPLGTGGSEKLFF.

The V call is TRBV30, the J call TRBJ2-5; 12 bases match TRBD2. This CDR3 has 21 residues. Germline V gene lookup returns CDR1 GTSNPN and CDR2 SVGIG (reference sequence). Unmatched junction bases numbered 17, after V lost 0 bases and J lost 0 bases. The DNA for the CDR3 is TGTGCCTGGAGTGTGAGGCTAGCGGGAGGGGGTCCGGCGTCATACCAAGAGACCCAGTACTTC. Amino acid sequence: CAWSVRLAGGGPASYQETQYF.

V usage is TRBV7-9 and J usage is TRBJ2-1; tentatively, D is TRBD2 (6 bases). The CDR3 is made up of 16 amino acids. Trimming removed 0 bases at V and 3 bases at J, with 12 bases between. CDR1 and CDR2 (germline): SEHNR, FQNEAQ (reference sequence). In DNA form, the CDR3 reads TGTGCCAGCAGCTTAGCGGGGTGGGGGGTCTACAATGAGCAGTTCTTC. Protein sequence: CASSLAGWGVYNEQFF.

The chain joins TRBV15 to TRBJ2-1, with 14 bases fitting TRBD2. The germline CDR1 and CDR2 sequences are LNHNV and YYDKDF (reference sequence). Trimming took 1 base from V and 8 from J; bases not matched to a gene: 4. The CDR3 length is 16 residues. Here the CDR3 reads CATSRAGLAGVYEQFF. CDR3 sequence (DNA): TGTGCCACCAGCAGAGCGGGACTAGCGGGAGTGTATGAGCAGTTCTTC. Full variable domain (rest looked up from reference TRBV15 and TRBJ2-1): DAMVIQNPRYQVTQFGKPVTLSCSQTLNHNVMYWYQQKSSQAPKLLFHYYDKDFNNEADTPDNFQSRRPNTSFCFLDIRSPGLGDTAMYLCATSRAGLAGVYEQFFGPGTRLTVL.

The rearrangement links TRBV5-6 to TRBJ1-1; 9 bases fit TRBD1. The V gene end was trimmed by 2 bases and the J gene end by 2 bases; junction bases not matched to a gene: 4. This CDR3 region has 15 residues. Germline V CDR1 and CDR2: SGHDT, YYEEEE. CDR3 bases: TGTGCCAGCAGCTTACAGGGGGCGCGAAACACTGAAGCTTTCTTT. The encoded protein is CASSLQGARNTEAFF.

The chain is built from TRBV9 and TRBJ2-2; 9 positions match TRBD2. From germline, CDR1 is SGDLS and CDR2 YYNGEE. The CDR3 totals 15 residues. The junction had 9 bases not matched to a gene; V was cut back by 5 bases and J by 7 bases. This CDR3 reads CASSLSGSVVGELFF. The CDR3 coding sequence is TGTGCCAGCAGTCTTAGCGGGAGTGTGGTCGGGGAGCTGTTTTTT.

The gene calls are TRBV5-1 and TRBJ2-6; D uncertain. The V end lost 7 bases, the J end lost 0 bases, and 14 bases lay between the germline ends. This CDR3 has 16 amino acids. Germline V gene sequence: CDR1 SGHRS, CDR2 YFSETQ. The CDR3 loop reads CASRVSPISGANVLTF. DNA for the CDR3: TGCGCCAGCCGCGTGTCACCGATCTCTGGGGCCAACGTCCTGACTTTC.

This chain joins TRBV19 and TRBJ2-7, with a weak D call TRBD1 (5 bases). The V gene lost 1 base and the J gene lost 7 bases, with 5 bases spanning the gap. CDR1 is LNHDA, CDR2 SQIVND, per germline (reference sequence). CDR3 length: 11 residues. CDR3 protein: CASSIAGEQYF. The CDR3 coding sequence is TGTGCCAGTAGTATAGCAGGGGAGCAGTACTTC.

V usage is TRBV6-1 and J usage is TRBJ2-5, with a possible D match to TRBD2 (6 bases). With the DNA end fitting TRBJ2-7 better, the J assignment may be wrong. The germline gives CDR1 MNHNS, CDR2 SASEGT. CDR3 length: 15 residues. CDR3 loop: CASSEAPGGFYEQYF. DNA for the CDR3: TGTGCCAGCAGTGAAGCGCCTGGAGGGTTCTACGAGCAGTACTTC.

The chain combines TRBV4-3 with TRBJ1-2; 7 nucleotides line up with TRBD1. The trim removed 0 bases at V and 7 bases at J, leaving 8 bases unmatched. The CDR3 spans 15 residues. CDR1 LGHNA and CDR2 YSLEER come from the germline V gene. The CDR3 DNA is TGCGCCAGCAGCCAAGAAAGGCAGGGGGAATTTGGCTACACCTTC. This sequence encodes CASSQERQGEFGYTF.

V gene TRBV9 combines with J gene TRBJ2-3; a weak D match, TRBD2 (6 bases). Deletions cut 0 bases from V and 3 bases from J, with 17 bases between. Germline loops: CDR1 SGDLS, CDR2 YYNGEE. The CDR3 length is 17 residues. The DNA for the CDR3 is TGTGCCAGCAGCGTAGTAGGAGGGAGCAGAGTGACAGATACGCAGTATTTT. The encoded protein is CASSVVGGSRVTDTQYF.

The chain joins TRBV2 to TRBJ2-5; TRBD2 might be the D (5 bases). The ends were cut back, 5 bases at V and 4 bases at J, with 26 bases in the middle. Germline CDR1 reads SNHLY; CDR2 reads FYNNEI. The CDR3 runs 18 residues. CDR3 loop: CASSRRAISTEGRETQYF. The CDR3 coding sequence is TGTGCCAGCAGTCGCCGTGCTATTTCGACCGAGGGTCGAGAGACCCAGTACTTC.

A remark on this clone: The sample has other DNA sequences that encode this CDR3 too. This chain joins TRBV18 and TRBJ2-5; possibly TRBD1 for D (6 bases). V was shortened by 3 bases and J by 2 bases, with 7 bases between the two germline ends. The germline V gene encodes CDR1 KGHSH and CDR2 LQKENI. The CDR3 spans 13 residues. CDR3: CASSPTGQETQYF. The CDR3 coding sequence is TGTGCCAGCTCACCCACAGGGCAAGAGACCCAGTACTTC.

V usage is TRBV5-1 and J usage is TRBJ2-2, with 9 bases that match TRBD1. After removal of 6 bases from V and 5 bases from J, the junction contained 11 bases not matched to a gene. This CDR3 contains 16 residues. CDR1 is SGHRS, CDR2 YFSETQ, per germline. The CDR3 nucleotides are TGCGCCAGCACCCTTGGGGACAGGGTAGCAACCGGGGAGCTGTTTTTT. Translating gives CASTLGDRVATGELFF.